The present TCR beta chain was sequenced within a study of chemoradiotherapy in HPV16-positive cancers. Trimming stripped 4 bases from V and 4 bases from J, with 17 bases between. This CDR3 spans 15 amino acids. Clones were sequenced by immunoSEQ multiplex PCR, and TCRdb holds only the in-frame ones, with some missing. Here the sample spans approximately 8,800 clones, roughly 71% being singletons. The sequencing here drew on tumor tissue, taken from a patient who underwent chemoradiotherapy. This TCR came from a human donor with HPV-associated anogenital cancer. The chain joins TRBV23-1 to TRBJ2-7; TRBD2 might be the D (6 bases). TRBV23-1 is reported as an ORF; its role is uncertain. The CDR3 spells CASSPPGRDFYEQYF. The CDR3 coding sequence is TGCGCCAGCAGTCCCCCCGGGCGGGATTTTTACGAGCAGTACTTC.